This TCR beta chain originates from a study of CD8+CD57+ T cells in acquired aplastic anemia. Study overall: When averaged, DNA from sorted CD4+ and CD8+ cells came to about 2.9 ug. Overall study results and limits: Patient and control CD8+ Simpson's diversity was not significantly different.

CDR3 and TCR beta VDJ profiling relied on a genomic DNA template. Each CDR3 protein gets one entry after TCRdb re-called the reads with MiXCR. Seen here are more than 100,000 distinct CDR3 sequences, around two fifths observed once, and the top ten hold roughly 8.9%. In germline, CDR1 is SQVTM, CDR2 ANQGSEA. Trimming at V came to 5 bases and at J to 1 base, leaving 7 bases not matched to a gene. The CDR3 is made up of 14 amino acids. Turning to this clonotype: The antigen is undetermined.

The sequenced material came from sorted CD4+, CD8+, or CD8+CD57+ T cells (not recorded which) from PBMCs. This clonotype was obtained from a human donor in good health, serving as a control. V and J are TRBV29-1 and TRBJ2-5, with 7 nucleotides matching TRBD1. DNA of the CDR3: TGCAGCGTTATCCATCGGGACAGCCAAGAGACCCAGTACTTC. This encodes CSVIHRDSQETQYF.